This TCR beta chain derives from a study of human T cells and chemical hapten exposure. Study context: For sensitization, 2% DPC was applied to a 2 cm by 2 cm patch of upper inner arm skin.

The CDR3 is 14 residues long. Trimming took off 0 bases at V and 8 bases at J, with 13 bases between the two ends. CDR1 is LGHDT, CDR2 YNNKEL, per germline (reference sequence). Individual cDNA molecules had unique molecular identifiers attached to them by the library. Via MiXCR, TCRdb re-called the RACE reads, giving one row per CDR3 protein. In the table there are tens of thousands of distinct CDR3 sequences, approximately 9.9% of which are singletons. This clonotype was detected many times. Noted time point: patch test 2, 6 weeks after DPC sensitization. Treatment defined: therapeutic diphenylcyclopropenone sensitization with weekly scalp DPC.

The chain employs TRBV3-1 and TRBJ1-2; perhaps TRBD1 as D (5 bases). This TCR came from a man between 40 and 49 years old with alopecia areata. Some clones in this sample may be carry-over from other donors' samples. Material: whole blood, obtained in connection with sensitization to the hapten diphenylcyclopropenone (DPC). The DNA of the CDR3 is TGTGCCAGCAGCCAAGATGCATCGGGGCTCGGCTACACCTTC. Protein product: CASSQDASGLGYTF.